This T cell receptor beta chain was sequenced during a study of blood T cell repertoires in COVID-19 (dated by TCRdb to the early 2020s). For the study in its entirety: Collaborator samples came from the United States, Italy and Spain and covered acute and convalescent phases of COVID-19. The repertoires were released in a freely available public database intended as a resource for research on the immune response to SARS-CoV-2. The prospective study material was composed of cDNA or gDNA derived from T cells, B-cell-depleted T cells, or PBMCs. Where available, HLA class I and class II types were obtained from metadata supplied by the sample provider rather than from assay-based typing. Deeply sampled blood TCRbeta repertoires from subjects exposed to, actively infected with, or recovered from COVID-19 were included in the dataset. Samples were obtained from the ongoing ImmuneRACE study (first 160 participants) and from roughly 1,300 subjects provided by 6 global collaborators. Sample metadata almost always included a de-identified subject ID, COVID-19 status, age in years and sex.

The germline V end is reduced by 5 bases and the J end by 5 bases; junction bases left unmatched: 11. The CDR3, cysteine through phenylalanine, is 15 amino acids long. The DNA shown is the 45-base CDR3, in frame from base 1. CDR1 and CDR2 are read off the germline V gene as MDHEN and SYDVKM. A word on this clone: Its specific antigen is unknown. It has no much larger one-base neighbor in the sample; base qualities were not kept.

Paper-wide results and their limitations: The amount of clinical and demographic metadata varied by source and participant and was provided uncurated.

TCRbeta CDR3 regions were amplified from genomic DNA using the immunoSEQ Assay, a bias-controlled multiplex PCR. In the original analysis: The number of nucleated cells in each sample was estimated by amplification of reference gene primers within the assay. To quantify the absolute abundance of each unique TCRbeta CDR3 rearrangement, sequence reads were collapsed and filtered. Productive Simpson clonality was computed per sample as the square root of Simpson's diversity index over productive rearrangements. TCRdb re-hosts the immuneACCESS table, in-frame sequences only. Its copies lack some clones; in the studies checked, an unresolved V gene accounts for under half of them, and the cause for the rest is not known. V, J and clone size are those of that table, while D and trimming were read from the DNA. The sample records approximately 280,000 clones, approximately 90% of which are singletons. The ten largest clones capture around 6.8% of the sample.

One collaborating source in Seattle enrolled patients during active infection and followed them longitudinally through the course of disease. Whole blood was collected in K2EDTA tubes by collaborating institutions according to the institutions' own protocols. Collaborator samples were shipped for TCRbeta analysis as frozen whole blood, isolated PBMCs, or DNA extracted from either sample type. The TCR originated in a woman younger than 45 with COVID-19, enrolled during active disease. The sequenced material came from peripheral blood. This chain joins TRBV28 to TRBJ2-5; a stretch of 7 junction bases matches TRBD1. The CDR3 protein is CASSLPTGSSETQYF. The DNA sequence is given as TGTGCCAGCAGTCTACCGACAGGGTCGAGTGAGACCCAGTACTTC.